The table lists the clone carrying this T cell receptor beta chain with many counts. Its antigen is unidentified. The data are from a study of blood T cells in healthy people across ages. Broader study findings: No one knew whether donors had CMV, which possibly confounded expanded clonotype changes.

With V trimmed by 6 bases and J by 3 bases, 2 bases remained unmatched. This CDR3 contains 13 residues. Per the germline V gene, CDR1 is MNHEY and CDR2 is SVGAGI. Healthy Caucasians from Russia aged about 6 to 90 served as donors. Then a second PCR, running roughly 6 to 12 cycles, was carried out with a sample-barcoded 5' primer and a J-beta primer mix. Carrying 12 random nucleotides, a template-switch adaptor labeled each individual cDNA molecule. Per sample, CDR3-containing paired-end reads numbered at least 2.5 million. TCRdb reprocessed the 5' RACE reads via MiXCR and lists one record per CDR3 protein. This table holds 550,000 to 600,000 distinct CDR3 sequences, 40% to 55% found once.

This chain joins TRBV6-5 and TRBJ2-7; 10 nucleotides match TRBD2. Sequenced input: blood. This receptor was obtained from a man aged 80 or over in good health. The CDR3 DNA sequence: TGTGCCAGCAGCAGGACTAGCGGCTACGAGCAGTACTTC. Translated, it gives CASSRTSGYEQYF.